Below are 27 T cell receptor beta chains sequenced from a single sample in a study of cytomegalovirus exposure and HLA in healthy donors. The PCR had 60 Vbeta and 13 Jbeta primers. Profiling relied on immunoSEQ multiplex PCR, and the TCRdb table lists in-frame clones only, not all of them. The repertoire includes about 160,000 clones, around 75% of them detected once, and around 2.5% sits in the top ten. Material: PBMCs. The receptors come from a female donor in good health and CMV-seronegative.

This chain uses TRBV29-1 with TRBJ2-6, with TRBD1 identical over 8 bases. The CDR3 contains 16 residues. Germline CDR1 reads SQVTM; CDR2 reads ANQGSEA. Unmatched junction bases numbered 6, after V lost 5 bases and J lost 0 bases. In DNA, the CDR3 is TGCAGCGTTTTACAGGGGGAGCCCTCTGGGGCCAACGTCCTGACTTTC. It yields the protein CSVLQGEPSGANVLTF.

This sequence joins TRBV19 and TRBJ1-2, with a possible D match to TRBD1 (6 bases). With 7 bases removed from V and 6 bases from J, the gap between germline ends came to 18 bases. The CDR3 is 14 amino acids. CDR1 LNHDA and CDR2 SQIVND come from the germline V gene (reference sequence). As DNA, the CDR3 is TGTGCCAGTACCCTATCGGCCGGGGGGCATGGCTACACCTTC. Residues: CASTLSAGGHGYTF.

The chain uses TRBV5-6 and TRBJ1-2; D is possibly TRBD1 (6 bases). Trimming shortened V by 4 bases and J by 2 bases, and 9 bases separated the two germline ends. CDR3 length: 13 amino acids. The germline CDR1 and CDR2 sequences are SGHDT and YYEEEE. CDR3 region: CASSPGQNYGYTF. The CDR3 nucleotides are TGTGCCAGCAGCCCCGGACAGAACTATGGCTACACCTTC.

J is TRBJ2-7 and V is TRBV6-1, with a possible D match to TRBD2 (6 bases). The CDR3 totals 14 residues. Trimming pared 11 bases from V and 0 bases from J, leaving 17 bases between. Germline V gives CDR1 MNHNS, CDR2 SASEGT. The CDR3 spells CAGETGEHSYEQYF. The CDR3 region has the DNA TGTGCCGGGGAGACGGGAGAGCACTCCTACGAGCAGTACTTC.

The CDR3 loop reads CSVEGWNRDISYEQYF. The CDR3 coding sequence is TGCAGCGTTGAAGGTTGGAACAGGGACATATCCTACGAGCAGTACTTC. The chain uses TRBV29-1 and TRBJ2-5; possibly TRBD1 for D (6 bases). The end of the DNA is better explained by TRBJ2-7, so the J call may be wrong. CDR1 SQVTM and CDR2 ANQGSEA come from the germline V gene. The CDR3 runs 16 residues.

The V call is TRBV7-9, the J call TRBJ1-3, with TRBD1 identical over 8 bases. V shed 5 bases and J 4 bases; nucleotides not matched to a gene: 7. CDR3 size: 15 residues. CDR1 SEHNR and CDR2 FQNEAQ come from the germline V gene (reference sequence). The CDR3 region is CASSTGQALGNTIYF. In nucleotides, the CDR3 is TGTGCCAGCAGCACGGGACAGGCGTTGGGAAACACCATATATTTT.

V usage is TRBV30 and J usage is TRBJ2-1, with 9 bases aligning to TRBD2. The CDR3 is made up of 15 amino acids. Per germline, CDR1 GTSNPN and CDR2 SVGIG (reference sequence). Trimming took 2 bases from V and 2 from J; bases not matched to a gene: 4. This CDR3 is CAWSKGTSPYNEQFF. CDR3 DNA sequence: TGTGCCTGGAGTAAGGGGACTAGCCCCTACAATGAGCAGTTCTTC.

J is TRBJ2-1 and V is TRBV2; 10 bases are a match to TRBD2. The length of the CDR3 is 15 residues. Germline-derived CDR1 and CDR2 are SNHLY and FYNNEI. CDR3 loop: CASRRASGSNGEQFF. Here the CDR3 DNA reads TGTGCTTCCAGGAGGGCTAGCGGGAGTAACGGTGAGCAGTTCTTC.

This clone was recorded a few times. This chain uses TRBV5-6 with TRBJ2-7; 9 bases match TRBD1. The V and J ends lost 0 bases and 3 bases, in that order; junction bases with no gene match: 7. The CDR3 covers 16 residues. From germline, CDR1 is SGHDT and CDR2 YYEEEE. DNA for the CDR3: TGTGCCAGCAGCTTGGGGTCCGGGACAGGGTTCTACGAGCAGTACTTC. This gives the protein CASSLGSGTGFYEQYF.

This rearrangement joins TRBV7-6 to TRBJ2-5; a possible D gene is TRBD2 (6 bases). The J call may be mistaken, given a closer DNA end match to TRBJ2-7. CDR1 SGHVS and CDR2 FNYEAQ come from the germline V gene. This CDR3 is built from 14 residues. The CDR3 nucleotides read TGTGCCAGCAGCTTATCGGGGGTCTGGTACGAGCAGTACTTC. Translation: CASSLSGVWYEQYF.

This chain joins TRBV6-5 and TRBJ1-5, with 8 bases that match TRBD1. The CDR3 has 14 amino acids. V was clipped by 5 bases and J by 7 bases; unmatched bases: 7. Looked up from germline, CDR1 is MNHEY and CDR2 is SVGAGI. In DNA, the CDR3 is TGTGCCAGCAGTACCAGGGGGCAGAACCAGCCCCAGCATTTT. Protein product: CASSTRGQNQPQHF.

In its sample, this clone was seen once. V is TRBV7-2 and J is TRBJ1-3, with D tentatively TRBD1 (6 bases). Trimming took 5 bases from V and 0 from J, leaving 11 bases between them. This CDR3 spans 15 amino acids. Germline CDR1 reads SGHTA; CDR2 reads FQGNSA. The DNA of the CDR3 is TGTGCCAGCAGCCGGGACACGGGCTCTGGAAACACCATATATTTT. Amino acid sequence: CASSRDTGSGNTIYF.

The chain couples TRBV2 to TRBJ1-5, with 9 nucleotides matching TRBD1. Germline V gene lookup returns CDR1 SNHLY and CDR2 FYNNEI. The CDR3 has 16 amino acids. Trimming removed 6 bases from V and 2 bases from J; junction bases left unmatched: 8. CDR3 sequence (DNA): TGTGCCAGCAGCCCCATCCGGGACAGGGGCAATCAGCCCCAGCATTTT. It specifies CASSPIRDRGNQPQHF. Together with reference TRBV2 and TRBJ1-5, the CDR3 gives the full variable domain: EPEVTQTPSHQVTQMGQEVILRCVPISNHLYFYWYRQILGQKVEFLVSFYNNEISEKSEIFDDQFSVERPDGSNFTLKIRSTKLEDSAMYFCASSPIRDRGNQPQHFGDGTRLSIL.

The rearrangement links TRBV2 to TRBJ1-1; the D is unclear. The CDR3 covers 10 residues. Trimming removed 8 bases from V and 1 base from J, with 2 bases in between. Germline V gives CDR1 SNHLY, CDR2 FYNNEI. The CDR3 here is CASQNTEAFF. The DNA for the CDR3 is TGTGCCAGCCAGAACACTGAAGCTTTCTTT. The entire variable domain, with the rest obtained from reference TRBV2 and TRBJ1-1, is as follows: EPEVTQTPSHQVTQMGQEVILRCVPISNHLYFYWYRQILGQKVEFLVSFYNNEISEKSEIFDDQFSVERPDGSNFTLKIRSTKLEDSAMYFCASQNTEAFFGQGTRLTVV.

To note about this clone: Sequence at one end of the junction differs from germline and may be a read error. V gene TRBV10-3 combines with J gene TRBJ2-7; 9 bases are a match to TRBD1. Germline CDR1 ENHRY, CDR2 SYGVKD. The CDR3 sequence is 11 residues long. CDR3 nucleotide sequence: TGTGCCAGCAGTGACCTAGGACAGGGGATATTC. Its protein is CASSDLGQGIF.

This clone is a singleton in its sample. V usage is TRBV28 and J usage is TRBJ2-1; D call uncertain. Trimming removed 3 bases from V and 2 bases from J, with 14 bases in between. Looked up from germline, CDR1 is MDHEN and CDR2 is SYDVKM. The length of the CDR3 is 16 residues. CDR3 sequence (DNA): TGTGCCAGCAGTTTTGGCGACTTTCGCCCCTACAATGAGCAGTTCTTC. Translation: CASSFGDFRPYNEQFF.

This rearrangement joins TRBV9 to TRBJ2-1; no definite D call. The CDR3 spans 18 residues. In germline, CDR1 is SGDLS, CDR2 YYNGEE. V was clipped by 0 bases and J by 1 base, with 17 bases between them. The CDR3 DNA sequence: TGTGCCAGCAGCGTAGCGCCCTCTAGTAGCTCTTCCTACAATGAGCAGTTCTTC. It codes for CASSVAPSSSSSYNEQFF.

The V and J genes are TRBV5-1 and TRBJ1-1, with D maybe TRBD1 (6 bases). The CDR3 has 15 residues. In germline, CDR1 is SGHRS, CDR2 YFSETQ. The V and J ends lost 4 bases and 1 base respectively, with 14 bases between them. The CDR3 coding sequence is TGCGCCAGCAGCCCCCAGCCGACAGGGAACACTGAAGCTTTCTTT. Amino acids: CASSPQPTGNTEAFF.

The gene calls are TRBV19 and TRBJ1-4, with D perhaps TRBD1 (6 bases). The CDR3 has 15 amino acids. Germline values: CDR1 LNHDA, CDR2 SQIVND (reference sequence). V lost 5 bases to trimming and J lost 8 bases, with 18 bases between them. The CDR3 coding sequence is TGTGCCAGTAGTCAAGGACAGAAGAGAAGCGAAAAACTGTTTTTT. It codes for CASSQGQKRSEKLFF.

This sequence joins TRBV7-9 and TRBJ2-7; 10 bases agree with TRBD1. CDR1 and CDR2 (germline): SEHNR, FQNEAQ (reference sequence). The CDR3 covers 16 residues. J lost 4 bases, V lost 5 bases, and 11 bases had no gene match. The CDR3 spells CASSGPGQGSEYEQYF. The CDR3 coding sequence is TGTGCCAGCAGCGGGCCGGGACAGGGGTCGGAGTACGAGCAGTACTTC.

V usage is TRBV15 and J usage is TRBJ2-5, with 10 bases aligning to TRBD1. This CDR3 spans 14 amino acids. Germline V gives CDR1 LNHNV, CDR2 YYDKDF (reference sequence). The J segment lost 5 bases and the V segment lost 3 bases, leaving 3 bases of the junction unmatched. The CDR3 region is CATSRTGGVETQYF. The CDR3 nucleotides are TGTGCCACCAGCAGGACAGGGGGCGTCGAGACCCAGTACTTC.

The genes are TRBV30 and TRBJ2-6; tentatively, D is TRBD2 (5 bases). V shed 0 bases and J shed 0 bases, with 12 bases lying between them. The CDR3 consists of 17 residues. CDR1 is GTSNPN and CDR2 is SVGIG in the germline V gene (reference sequence). The CDR3 DNA sequence: TGTGCCTGGAGTGTGAGGGTTTTCAACTCTGGGGCCAACGTCCTGACTTTC. This gives the protein CAWSVRVFNSGANVLTF.

The CDR3 here is CASTRMTVPNEKLFF. The CDR3 DNA follows: TGTGCCAGCACCCGAATGACAGTACCAAATGAAAAACTGTTTTTT. This rearrangement joins TRBV6-1 to TRBJ1-4, with D maybe TRBD1 (5 bases). The V and J ends lost 7 bases and 5 bases respectively, with 17 bases between them. The CDR3 is made up of 15 amino acids. Germline CDR1 and CDR2: MNHNS and SASEGT.

This clone was seen only a few times. In nucleotides, the CDR3 is TGTGCCAGCAGCTTGGGCGGGGGGATAGCCAAAAACATTCAGTACTTC. Translation: CASSLGGGIAKNIQYF. The chain joins TRBV5-6 to TRBJ2-4; 8 bases align to TRBD2. The germline V gene has CDR1 SGHDT and CDR2 YYEEEE. The V gene end was trimmed by 0 bases and the J gene end by 0 bases; junction bases not matched to a gene: 2. The CDR3 covers 16 residues.

The chain employs TRBV21-1 and TRBJ1-2. TRBV21-1 is recorded as a pseudogene. The CDR3 is 16 amino acids. The CDR3 nucleotides are TGTGCCAGCAGCAAAGCGCGCCCCGGGATCCTCTATGGCTACACCTTC. As protein: CASSKARPGILYGYTF.

The V gene is TRBV7-3, the J gene TRBJ2-7; 7 bases line up with TRBD2. There are 15 residues in the CDR3. CDR1 is SGHTA, CDR2 FQGTGA, per germline. V lost 5 bases to trimming and J lost 0 bases; unmatched junction nucleotides: 7. The chain's CDR3 is CASSPLGGSSYEQYF. CDR3 sequence (DNA): TGTGCCAGCAGCCCCCTGGGGGGGAGCTCCTACGAGCAGTACTTC.

This clone was detected only once. J is TRBJ2-7 and V is TRBV14; D is possibly TRBD2 (6 bases). CDR1 is SGHDN and CDR2 is FVKESK in the germline V gene. The CDR3 is 16 amino acids. Trimming took off 0 bases at V and 0 bases at J, with 12 bases between the two ends. The CDR3 DNA reads as TGTGCCAGCAGCCAAGATCGGGGGACTTTCTCCTACGAGCAGTACTTC. Translated: CASSQDRGTFSYEQYF.